Below are 8 T cell receptor beta chains sequenced from a single sample in a study of T cell repertoires in cytomegalovirus infection. Antigens of these TCRs are unknown. TCRdb used MiXCR to reprocess the reads, holding one entry per CDR3 protein. The table lists about 310,000 distinct CDR3 sequences, roughly 25% of them singletons. Sequencing was performed on cultured PBMCs, taken from culture after CMV antigen stimulation. These receptors originate from a human donor in good health (CMV status not recorded). Some clones in this sample may be carry-over from other donors' samples.

The rearrangement links TRBV4-1 to TRBJ1-4; perhaps TRBD1 as D (6 bases). Looked up from germline, CDR1 is MGHRA and CDR2 is YSYEKL. V lost 0 bases and J 2 bases, leaving 10 bases between the germline ends. This CDR3 comprises 16 residues. The CDR3 here is CASSQEQGGTNEKLFF. The CDR3 DNA sequence: TGCGCCAGCAGCCAAGAACAGGGAGGGACTAATGAAAAACTGTTTTTT.

This clonotype was seen more than once but under ten times. The J gene is TRBJ2-1, the V gene TRBV9; D might be TRBD2 (5 bases). CDR1 and CDR2 from the germline V gene are SGDLS and YYNGEE. V was clipped by 0 bases and J by 8 bases, with 15 bases between them. The CDR3 loop spans 15 amino acids. Here the CDR3 reads CASSVAGWGRDEQFF. DNA of the CDR3: TGTGCCAGCAGCGTAGCGGGGTGGGGAAGGGATGAGCAGTTCTTC.

This chain connects TRBV19 to TRBJ2-2, with 8 positions matching TRBD1. The CDR3 runs to 16 residues. V was clipped by 2 bases and J by 7 bases; unmatched bases: 9. CDR1 is LNHDA, CDR2 SQIVND, per germline (reference sequence). CDR3: CASSIKGQGANGELFF. Written as DNA, the CDR3 is TGTGCCAGTAGTATAAAGGGGCAGGGGGCGAACGGGGAGCTGTTTTTT.

The chain uses TRBV19 and TRBJ2-1; 8 nucleotides match TRBD1. Germline V gives CDR1 LNHDA, CDR2 SQIVND (reference sequence). The trim removed 7 bases at V and 4 bases at J, leaving 12 bases unmatched. The CDR3 is 16 residues long. CDR3 amino acids: CASTAPGTGRYNEQFF. Here the CDR3 DNA reads TGTGCCAGTACCGCGCCCGGGACAGGACGATACAATGAGCAGTTCTTC.

This clonotype showed up just a few times. The chain employs TRBV30 and TRBJ1-1, with D tentatively TRBD1 (6 bases). The CDR3 contains 13 residues. Germline CDR1 GTSNPN, CDR2 SVGIG (reference sequence). The V end was cut by 5 bases, the J end by 2 bases, with 12 bases between. This CDR3 reads CAWDTGINTEAFF. In DNA, the CDR3 is TGTGCCTGGGATACAGGGATCAACACTGAAGCTTTCTTT.

This clonotype showed up just a few times. The chain is built from TRBV7-2 and TRBJ2-1; D unclear. The CDR3 spans 16 residues. Germline loops: CDR1 SGHTA, CDR2 FQGNSA. Trimming cost V 5 bases and J 0 bases, with 14 bases left between them. This chain's CDR3 is CASSPGNLSSYNEQFF. Here the CDR3 DNA reads TGTGCCAGCAGCCCCGGCAACCTAAGCTCCTACAATGAGCAGTTCTTC.

The chain is built from TRBV4-3 and TRBJ1-1, with D perhaps matching TRBD1 (5 bases). The CDR3 consists of 15 residues. In germline, CDR1 is LGHNA, CDR2 YSLEER. V was clipped by 1 base and J by 4 bases, with 13 bases between them. The CDR3 here is CASSQVFARVTEAFF. CDR3 in DNA: TGCGCCAGCAGCCAAGTCTTCGCCAGGGTCACTGAAGCTTTCTTT.

Details on this clonotype: One junction end disagrees with the germline gene, perhaps due to a read error. The rearrangement joins TRBV4-1 to TRBJ1-1; D ambiguous. Germline lookup yields CDR1 MGHRA and CDR2 YSYEKL. The CDR3 has 17 residues. The CDR3 reads CASSEEGNEGGVAEAFF. CDR3 coding DNA: TGCGCCAGCAGCGAAGAGGGCAATGAGGGTGGAGTAGCTGAAGCTTTCTTT.